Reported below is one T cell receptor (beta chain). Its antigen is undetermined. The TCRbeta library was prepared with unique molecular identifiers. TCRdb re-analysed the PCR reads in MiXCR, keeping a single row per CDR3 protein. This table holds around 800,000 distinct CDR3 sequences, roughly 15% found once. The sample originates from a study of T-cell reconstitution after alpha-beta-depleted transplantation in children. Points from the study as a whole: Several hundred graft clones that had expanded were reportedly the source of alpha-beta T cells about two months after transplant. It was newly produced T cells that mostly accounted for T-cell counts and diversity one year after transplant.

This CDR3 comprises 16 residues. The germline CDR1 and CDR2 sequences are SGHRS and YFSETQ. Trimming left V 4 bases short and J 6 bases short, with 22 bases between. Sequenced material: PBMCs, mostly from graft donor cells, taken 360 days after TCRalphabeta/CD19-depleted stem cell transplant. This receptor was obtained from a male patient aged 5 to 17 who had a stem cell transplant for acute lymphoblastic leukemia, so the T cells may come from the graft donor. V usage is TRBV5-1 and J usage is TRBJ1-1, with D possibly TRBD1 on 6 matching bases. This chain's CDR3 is CASSLGGPGAGAEAFF. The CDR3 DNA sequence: TGCGCCAGCAGCCTTGGGGGTCCAGGGGCGGGGGCTGAAGCTTTCTTT.